The entry below describes one T cell receptor (beta chain). Using immunoSEQ multiplex PCR, the repertoire was profiled, and TCRdb retains in-frame clones only, with some absent. The sample holds about 370,000 clones, roughly nine tenths seen once. This CDR3 comprises 19 residues. This sample stems from a study of blood T cell repertoires in COVID-19. Material: PBMCs or T cells enriched from blood (not recorded which). This TCR was sampled from a woman aged 25-40 years who had recovered from COVID-19. The gene calls are TRBV21-1 and TRBJ1-5; the table's D call TRBD1 went unverified against the DNA. TRBV21-1 is an annotated pseudogene. CDR3 sequence: CASSKYYLGTGVCNQPQHF. The CDR3 nucleotides read TGTGCCAGCAGCAAATACTACCTTGGGACAGGGGTATGCAATCAGCCCCAGCATTTT.